This T cell receptor beta chain was sequenced for a study of a mutant IDH1 vaccine in newly diagnosed glioma. The time point denotes: week 35, safety follow-up. Each vaccine dose was 300 ug of mutant IDH1 20-mer peptide, with topical imiquimod. Regarding this clone: Its antigen is unidentified.

Sequencing was performed with immunoSEQ multiplex PCR; in TCRdb, only in-frame clones are kept and a portion is missing. The table has roughly 48,000 clones, 70% to 80% seen once. The CDR3 has 14 residues. V lost 7 bases and J lost 2; bases outside the gene matches: 7. Germline V gives CDR1 SGHTA, CDR2 FQGNSA. The origin of this receptor is a middle-aged man with glioma. The chain has TRBV7-2 and TRBJ2-7, with TRBD2 matching 8 bases. Specimen: PBMCs, collected from a glioma patient whose treatment included an IDH1 peptide vaccine. The CDR3 DNA follows: TGTGCCAGCACCCCGGGACTAGTCCCCTACGAGCAGTACTTC. Translating it yields CASTPGLVPYEQYF.